What follows are 7 T cell receptor beta chains derived from one specimen sequenced in a study of Graves' ophthalmopathy and Graves' hyperthyroidism. RNA transcripts provided the template for amplifying TCR beta CDR3 regions. HTBI-primed RT-PCR formed the first round, and a multiplex PCR formed the second. TCRdb reprocessed the multiplex PCR reads with MiXCR, giving one entry per CDR3 protein. The sample lists around 470,000 distinct CDR3 sequences, about 15% occurring once. Material for sequencing was blood. These TCRs come from a woman aged 25 to 39 with Graves' ophthalmopathy.

Many counts were recorded for this clonotype. The genes are TRBV12-3 or TRBV12-4 and TRBJ2-5, with 10 nucleotides matching TRBD1. CDR3 length equals 15 residues. J lost 5 bases, V lost 2 bases, and 5 bases had no gene match. The CDR3 region has the DNA TGTGCCAGCAGTTTACCGGGGACAGGGGCGGAGACCCAGTACTTC. Amino acid sequence: CASSLPGTGAETQYF.

This clonotype was found many times. The chain joins TRBV6-5 to TRBJ2-7; TRBD2 matches at 8 bases. V was pared by 0 bases and J by 0 bases, with 7 bases of the junction left unmatched. Germline lookup yields CDR1 MNHEY and CDR2 SVGAGI. The CDR3 covers 17 residues. The CDR3 spells CASSYSGLAGSSYEQYF. CDR3 sequence (DNA): TGTGCCAGCAGTTACTCGGGGCTAGCGGGTAGCTCCTACGAGCAGTACTTC.

This clonotype appeared many times. The gene calls are TRBV20-1 and TRBJ1-2, with D perhaps matching TRBD1 (6 bases). Trimming left V 6 bases short and J 4 bases short, with 15 bases between. This CDR3 spans 13 amino acids. In germline, CDR1 is DFQATT, CDR2 SNEGSKA (reference sequence). CDR3 coding DNA: TGCAGTGCCGTACAGGGAACTGGCTATGGCTACACCTTC. Translation: CSAVQGTGYGYTF.

This clonotype was seen at least ten times. The chain is built from TRBV7-2 and TRBJ1-6; D uncertain. This CDR3 comprises 14 residues. Per the germline V gene, CDR1 is SGHTA and CDR2 is FQGNSA. V lost 5 bases and J 10 bases, leaving 15 bases between the germline ends. The CDR3 region is CASSPVPLESPLHF. The CDR3 DNA reads as TGTGCCAGCAGCCCCGTCCCCTTGGAATCACCCCTCCACTTT.

At least ten counts were recorded for this clonotype. The rearrangement joins TRBV7-9 to TRBJ2-5; D not resolved. CDR3 length equals 14 residues. The V end lost 0 bases, the J end lost 1 base, and 6 bases lay between the germline ends. The germline V gene has CDR1 SEHNR and CDR2 FQNEAQ (reference sequence). CDR3 DNA: TGTGCCAGCAGCTTAGCAAGTCTCCAAGAGACCCAGTACTTC. As protein: CASSLASLQETQYF. Looking up the rest from reference TRBV7-9 and TRBJ2-5 gives the full variable domain: DTGVSQNPRHKITKRGQNVTFRCDPISEHNRLYWYRQTLGQGPEFLTYFQNEAQLEKSRLLSDRFSAERPKGSFSTLEIQRTEQGDSAMYLCASSLASLQETQYFGPGTRLLVL.

This clonotype was counted many times. The chain carries TRBV20-1 and TRBJ2-7; 7 bases map to TRBD1. Germline V lookup: CDR1 DFQATT, CDR2 SNEGSKA (reference sequence). The CDR3 loop spans 15 amino acids. V lost 3 bases, J lost 1 base, and 9 bases stayed unmatched. CDR3 residues: CSARFRTGLSYEQYF. CDR3 coding DNA: TGCAGTGCTAGGTTCAGGACAGGACTTTCCTACGAGCAGTACTTC.

The sample holds many counts of this clonotype. A read error may be the cause here, since a much bigger clone is one base away. The chain links TRBV2 to TRBJ1-1, with D perhaps TRBD1 (5 bases). Germline values: CDR1 SNHLY, CDR2 FYNNEI. This CDR3 contains 13 residues. The CDR3 coding sequence is TGTGCCAACAGTTACAGGAGCGACACTGAAGCTTGCTTT. Its translation: CANSYRSDTEACF.